A selection of T cell receptor beta chains follows, all from one sample in a study of blood T cells in healthy people across ages. TCRdb reprocessed the 5' RACE reads via MiXCR and lists one record per CDR3 protein. The sample lists 650,000 to 1,000,000 distinct CDR3 sequences; around 34% were seen once. The sequenced material came from blood. The receptors stem from a man between 18 and 35 years old in good health. The CDR3 runs from the conserved cysteine through the conserved F or W. A D gene is named only where the DNA matches it firmly.

v_call	d_call	j_call	cdr3_aa
TRBV20-1	.	TRBJ1-2	CSAAEVARGGDGYTF
TRBV4-2	.	TRBJ2-5	CASSQEGVQETQYF
TRBV20-1	.	TRBJ1-3	CSARVTGGNTIYF
TRBV21-1	.	TRBJ2-7	CASLGGLEEQYF
TRBV27	.	TRBJ2-7	CASSFSSWGVEQYF
TRBV4-1	TRBD1	TRBJ2-7	CASSQQGANYNEQYF
TRBV3-1	.	TRBJ1-5	CVSSQLDQPQHF
TRBV5-1	TRBD1	TRBJ2-5	CASSSRDRGSETQYF
TRBV12-3/TRBV12-4	TRBD1	TRBJ1-2	CASSPGDRGAYGYTF
TRBV7-2	.	TRBJ2-4	CASSSRGAEFYGQYF
TRBV12-3/TRBV12-4	.	TRBJ2-2	CASSVGGYTGELFF
TRBV12-3/TRBV12-4	.	TRBJ1-4	CASKARTNEKLFF
TRBV4-3	.	TRBJ1-4	CASSQDLAVSLPNEKLFF
TRBV20-1	TRBD1	TRBJ1-2	CSARVSGQSNYGYTF
TRBV7-2	.	TRBJ1-6	CASSLIGAAYNSPLHF
TRBV2	TRBD1	TRBJ1-5	CASSEAPPGQDSNQPQHF
TRBV5-1	.	TRBJ2-7	CASSLEGPQSYEQYF
TRBV7-9	.	TRBJ1-2	CASSLGLGNTNYGYTF
TRBV7-2	TRBD2	TRBJ2-1	CASSLAPASGGVNEQFF
TRBV4-2	.	.	CASSPQETASGETQYF
TRBV12-3/TRBV12-4	.	TRBJ2-1	CASSYRVISYNEQFF
TRBV6-6	.	TRBJ2-7	CASSPPRGPYEQYF
TRBV4-2	.	TRBJ2-4	CASSQASPKNIQYF
TRBV7-3	.	TRBJ2-3	CASSLAGPGTDTQYF
TRBV20-1	TRBD1	TRBJ2-7	CSAKRDRGSYEQYF
TRBV20-1	TRBD1	TRBJ2-1	CSARENSGTGDNEQFF
TRBV20-1	.	TRBJ1-6	CAHGAPSSPLHF
TRBV12-3/TRBV12-4	.	TRBJ1-6	CASTWGKLLGNSPLHF
TRBV7-2	.	TRBJ2-1	CASSFHRANEQFF
TRBV4-3	TRBD2	TRBJ2-1	CASSQGTGTSGGASYNEQFF
TRBV7-6	.	TRBJ2-5	CASSNRQTQETQYF
TRBV7-9	.	TRBJ1-6	CASSFQGPNSPLHF
TRBV12-3/TRBV12-4	.	TRBJ2-1	CASSLVSRAPFF
TRBV30	TRBD1	TRBJ2-7	CAWSVMGDSSYEQYF
TRBV20-1	.	TRBJ1-1	CSARDPGHEITEAFF
TRBV28	.	TRBJ1-2	CASSTRGGGLPYGYTF
TRBV5-6	.	TRBJ1-1	CASSLSPLRMNTEAFF
TRBV4-1	TRBD1	TRBJ2-7	CASSPSQGTSYEQYF